This T cell receptor (beta chain) was identified in a study of blood T cell repertoires in COVID-19 (TCRdb year 2020). Some background on the complete study: Samples covering the acute and convalescent phases of COVID-19 were provided by collaborators in the United States, Italy and Spain. The prospective study material was composed of cDNA or gDNA derived from T cells, B-cell-depleted T cells, or PBMCs. Where HLA class I and class II types were available, the types were taken from metadata supplied by the sample provider, not from assay-based typing. Deeply sampled blood TCRbeta repertoires from subjects exposed to, actively infected with, or recovered from COVID-19 were included in the dataset. A de-identified subject ID, COVID-19 status, age in years and sex were almost always included in the sample metadata. Samples were obtained from the ongoing ImmuneRACE study (first 160 participants) and from about 1,300 subjects provided by 6 global collaborators. The repertoires were released in a freely available public database intended as a resource for research on the immune response to SARS-CoV-2. Broad study findings and their caveats: How much clinical and demographic metadata was included differed by source and by participant, and the metadata was provided uncurated.

After removal of 4 bases from V and 6 bases from J, the junction retains 12 bases not matched to a gene. For CDR1 and CDR2, the germline V gene lists SGHRS and YFSETQ. The CDR3 runs 15 residues from the cysteine to the phenylalanine. The entry retains the CDR3 DNA only, 45 bases that are in frame from base 1. Collaborating institutions collected whole blood in K2EDTA tubes following their own protocols. For TCRbeta analysis, collaborators shipped samples as frozen whole blood, isolated PBMCs, or DNA extracted from either of those sample types. TCRbeta CDR3 regions were amplified from genomic DNA by means of the immunoSEQ Assay, a bias-controlled multiplex PCR. For the original study's pipeline: Nucleated cell counts per sample were estimated from amplification of reference gene primers within the assay. To quantify the absolute abundance of each unique TCRbeta CDR3 rearrangement, sequence reads were collapsed and filtered. For each sample, productive Simpson clonality was calculated by taking the square root of Simpson's diversity index across productive rearrangements. The immuneACCESS repertoire file appears here via TCRdb, limited to in-frame rearrangements. These files lack a portion of the clones; in checked studies, under half of the deficit traces to unresolved V genes, and the cause of the others is not known. The V and J calls and clone size were taken over from that table, and D and trimming were inferred from the DNA. The sample contains about 130,000 clones, about 90% of them found a single time. 3% to 4% of the sample is held by the ten biggest clonotypes.

On this clone: Its antigen remains unidentified. The record has no base qualities; no much larger clone is one base away.

This TCR came from a woman aged 55-69 years with acute or convalescent COVID-19. The sequence is built from TRBV5-1 and TRBJ1-1; 7 bases in the junction line up with TRBD1. The sample comprised peripheral blood. CDR3 protein: CASSAPTGVEAEAFF. The base sequence is TGCGCCAGCAGCGCACCTACAGGGGTAGAAGCTGAAGCTTTCTTT.